The 16 T cell receptor beta chains below were found in one sample sequenced in a study of cytomegalovirus exposure and HLA in healthy donors. Use of 60 Vbeta and 13 Jbeta primers characterized the PCR. Profiled with immunoSEQ multiplex PCR; TCRdb holds only in-frame clones, not every one. The sample lists 130,000 or so clones, almost 85% seen once, with roughly 3.1% in the top ten. The sample consisted of PBMCs. Receptors were obtained from a man aged 18 to 29 in good health and CMV-seropositive.

The chain joins TRBV7-9 to TRBJ1-4; 8 bases are shared with TRBD1. The germline CDR1 and CDR2 sequences are SEHNR and FQNEAQ (reference sequence). The V gene end was trimmed by 1 base and the J gene end by 7 bases; junction bases not matched to a gene: 8. This CDR3 is built from 16 residues. DNA for the CDR3: TGTGCCAGCAGCTTAGATCGGACAGGGATTATTGAAAAACTGTTTTTT. Translating it yields CASSLDRTGIIEKLFF.

This clone was detected once. The DNA for the CDR3 is TGTGCCAGCAGTCATGACAGGGCTAGCACAGATACGCAGTATTTT. This encodes CASSHDRASTDTQYF. The chain is built from TRBV7-9 and TRBJ2-3, with 7 nucleotides matching TRBD1. The CDR3 has 15 amino acids. Trimming at V came to 6 bases and at J to 0 bases, leaving 6 bases not matched to a gene. CDR1 is SEHNR, CDR2 FQNEAQ, per germline (reference sequence).

V gene TRBV19 combines with J gene TRBJ1-1; 7 nucleotides line up with TRBD1. CDR3 size: 15 residues. Per the germline V gene, CDR1 is LNHDA and CDR2 is SQIVND (reference sequence). V lost 4 bases to trimming and J lost 2 bases; unmatched junction nucleotides: 7. Written as DNA, the CDR3 is TGTGCCAGTAGTAGGAACAGGGGATTAAACACTGAAGCTTTCTTT. This translates into CASSRNRGLNTEAFF.

V and J are TRBV6-1 and TRBJ2-7; 8 nucleotides match TRBD2. There are 14 residues in the CDR3. The V gene's germline CDR1 is MNHNS and CDR2 SASEGT. V shed 6 bases, J shed 1 base, and the junction held 5 bases outside the gene matches. The CDR3 here is CASRISGGSYEQYF. The CDR3 nucleotides are TGTGCCAGCAGAATAAGCGGGGGATCCTACGAGCAGTACTTC.

The chain combines TRBV7-2 with TRBJ1-3, with D possibly being TRBD1 (5 bases). The germline gives CDR1 SGHTA, CDR2 FQGNSA. This CDR3 comprises 14 residues. V lost 1 base and J 4 bases, leaving 8 bases between the germline ends. CDR3 DNA: TGTGCCAGCAGCTTAGGGACAAGCGGAAACACCATATATTTT. Its translation is CASSLGTSGNTIYF.

This chain links TRBV19 with TRBJ2-3, with D tentatively TRBD2 (6 bases). The V gene's germline CDR1 is LNHDA and CDR2 SQIVND (reference sequence). The CDR3 is 15 residues long. V was pared by 3 bases and J by 0 bases, with 10 bases between. The CDR3 protein is CASSIRGSSTDTQYF. The CDR3, as DNA: TGTGCCAGTAGTATCCGGGGGTCTAGCACAGATACGCAGTATTTT.

The V call is TRBV7-9, the J call TRBJ2-7, with 13 nucleotides matching TRBD2. The CDR3 extends over 17 amino acids. Trimming took 6 bases from V and 2 from J; bases not matched to a gene: 10. Germline assignment: CDR1 SEHNR and CDR2 FQNEAQ (reference sequence). The CDR3 loop is CASRTGLAGATAYEQYF. CDR3 coding DNA: TGTGCCAGCAGGACTGGACTAGCGGGAGCGACCGCCTACGAGCAGTACTTC.

The chain has TRBV13 and TRBJ2-1; D uncertain. CDR1 and CDR2 (germline): PRHDT, FYEKMQ (reference sequence). The CDR3 totals 13 residues. The V end was cut by 1 base, the J end by 10 bases, with 11 bases between. The CDR3 region is CASSLAPGREQFF. The CDR3 region has the DNA TGTGCCAGCAGCTTAGCCCCAGGCCGGGAGCAGTTCTTC.

This sequence joins TRBV2 and TRBJ2-7; 7 nucleotides align to TRBD2. The CDR3 contains 12 residues. After removal of 4 bases from V and 7 bases from J, the junction contained 4 bases not matched to a gene. CDR1 is SNHLY and CDR2 is FYNNEI in the germline V gene. CDR3 residues: CASSVLAEEQYF. CDR3 DNA: TGTGCCAGCAGTGTCCTAGCGGAAGAGCAGTACTTC. Full variable domain (missing parts from reference TRBV2 and TRBJ2-7): EPEVTQTPSHQVTQMGQEVILRCVPISNHLYFYWYRQILGQKVEFLVSFYNNEISEKSEIFDDQFSVERPDGSNFTLKIRSTKLEDSAMYFCASSVLAEEQYFGPGTRLTVT.

This chain connects TRBV4-2 to TRBJ2-3; TRBD2 agrees at 11 bases. The germline V gene encodes CDR1 LGHNA and CDR2 YNFKEQ. V trimming: 6 bases; J trimming: 0 bases; junction bases outside the gene matches: 14. This CDR3 spans 19 amino acids. The CDR3 is CASRNLAGTSGGSTDTQYF. The CDR3 bases are TGTGCCAGCAGGAATCTGGCCGGCACTAGCGGGGGAAGCACAGATACGCAGTATTTT.

This clone is a singleton in its sample. At one end, the junction sequence differs from germline, possibly due to a read error. The V and J genes are TRBV6-5 and TRBJ2-1, with D possibly matching TRBD2 (6 bases). Germline V gene data show CDR1 as MNHEY and CDR2 as SVGAGI. This CDR3 comprises 16 residues. The CDR3 here is CAGSYSPGDSYNEQFF. The CDR3, as DNA: TGTGCCGGCAGTTACTCCCCGGGAGATTCCTACAATGAGCAGTTCTTC.

This clone was seen a few times. The chain joins TRBV4-1 to TRBJ1-3; 8 positions match TRBD1. With 4 bases clipped from V and 2 bases from J, the junction kept 4 bases outside the gene matches. Germline V gives CDR1 MGHRA, CDR2 YSYEKL. This CDR3 contains 15 residues. The CDR3 DNA sequence: TGCGCCAGCAGCCGAGACAGGGGAGCTGGAAACACCATATATTTT. It is translated as CASSRDRGAGNTIYF.

The chain recombines TRBV5-1 with TRBJ1-5; D is perhaps TRBD1 (5 bases). This CDR3 is 15 amino acids long. The V gene lost 1 base and the J gene lost 0 bases, with 8 bases spanning the gap. Germline V lookup: CDR1 SGHRS, CDR2 YFSETQ. CDR3 region: CASSLNGGSNQPQHF. The DNA of the CDR3 is TGCGCCAGCAGCTTGAACGGGGGTAGCAATCAGCCCCAGCATTTT.

This clone showed up just a few times. The gene calls are TRBV7-2 and TRBJ1-5; unclear D gene. Deletions cut 1 base from V and 2 bases from J, with 3 bases between. The V gene's germline CDR1 is SGHTA and CDR2 FQGNSA. The CDR3 totals 13 residues. The CDR3 sequence is CASSLERNQPQHF. The CDR3 region has the DNA TGTGCCAGCAGCTTAGAGCGCAATCAGCCCCAGCATTTT.

The chain couples TRBV19 to TRBJ2-1; perhaps TRBD2 as D (5 bases). Per the germline V gene, CDR1 is LNHDA and CDR2 is SQIVND (reference sequence). This CDR3 has 11 amino acids. With 1 base removed from V and 10 bases from J, the gap between germline ends came to 5 bases. The CDR3: CASSIGGEQFF. The CDR3 DNA follows: TGTGCCAGTAGTATAGGCGGGGAGCAGTTCTTC.

This clone was counted a few times. The chain carries TRBV27 and TRBJ2-1, with TRBD2 matching 10 bases. Looked up from germline, CDR1 is MNHEY and CDR2 is SMNVEV (reference sequence). The CDR3 is 14 amino acids. V was pared by 6 bases and J by 5 bases, with 4 bases of the junction left unmatched. The CDR3 nucleotides are TGTGCCAGCAGCCTAGCGGGAGCCGACAATGAGCAGTTCTTC. Its translation: CASSLAGADNEQFF.